In this sample, the clone carrying this TCR beta chain turned up a few times. These data come from a study of human T cells and chemical hapten exposure. Across the study: Predominantly women, the patients had alopecia areata, totalis or universalis.

Original analysis: Sample TCR totals centred on a median of around 100,000, ranging about 20,000 to 700,000. A single record per CDR3 protein comes from TCRdb applying MiXCR to the RACE reads. It is TCRdb's table, rather than the study itself, that gives the V and J calls and clone size. The top ten clones hold about 3% of a sample with around 99,000 distinct CDR3 sequences, more than 7% of them seen once. This CDR3 is built from 15 residues. In germline, CDR1 is LGHNA, CDR2 YNFKEQ. Trimming at V came to 1 base and at J to 1 base, leaving 1 base not matched to a gene. Time point meaning: patch test 2, 6 weeks after DPC sensitization. The sample's treatment: therapeutic diphenylcyclopropenone sensitization with weekly scalp DPC. At patch-test visits, sampling came before the patch test. People who gave samples had alopecia, were 18 to 70 years old, and were suitable for DPC.

The V call is TRBV4-2, the J call TRBJ2-5; TRBD2 agrees at 9 bases. This TCR was recovered from a woman aged 40 to 49 with alopecia areata. Some clones in this sample may be carry-over from other donors' samples. Sequencing was performed on whole blood, taken in connection with sensitization to the hapten diphenylcyclopropenone (DPC). The DNA of the CDR3 is TGTGCCAGCAGCCAAGTTAGCGGGGGCCAAGAGACCCAGTACTTC. Translation: CASSQVSGGQETQYF.